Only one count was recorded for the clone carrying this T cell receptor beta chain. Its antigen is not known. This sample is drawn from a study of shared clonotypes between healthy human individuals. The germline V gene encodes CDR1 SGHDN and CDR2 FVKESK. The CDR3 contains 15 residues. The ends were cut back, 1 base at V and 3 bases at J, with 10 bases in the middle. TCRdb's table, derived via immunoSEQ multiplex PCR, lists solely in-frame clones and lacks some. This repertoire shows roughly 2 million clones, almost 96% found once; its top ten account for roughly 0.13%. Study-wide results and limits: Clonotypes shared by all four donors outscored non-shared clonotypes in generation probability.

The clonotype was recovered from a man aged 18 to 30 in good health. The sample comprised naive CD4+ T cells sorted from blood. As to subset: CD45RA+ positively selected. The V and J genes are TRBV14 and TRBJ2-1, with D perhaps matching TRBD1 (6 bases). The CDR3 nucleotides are TGTGCCAGCAGCCAAGTAGGGGGTTTCTACAATGAGCAGTTCTTC. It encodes CASSQVGGFYNEQFF.